This T cell receptor (beta chain) was identified in a study of shared clonotypes between healthy human individuals. The wider study: Ranging from 18 to 49 in age, donors were two women and three men. General study points: What limited the represented genetic and exposure-history diversity was the small number of donors.

Clones were read by immunoSEQ multiplex PCR, and TCRdb kept only the in-frame ones, dropping some. The data contain a few hundred thousand clones, less than 80% of them singletons. The unsorted samples had roughly 86 million PBMCs used for genomic DNA. This CDR3 comprises 15 residues. Germline CDR1 reads SGHAT; CDR2 reads FQNNGV. Deletions cut 5 bases from V and 1 base from J, with 14 bases between. This clone has just a few counts. The antigen is undetermined. The V and J genes are TRBV11-2 and TRBJ1-1; tentatively, D is TRBD1 (5 bases). The TCR sequence derives from a woman between 35 and 50 years old in good health. Some clones in this sample may be carry-over from other donors' samples. The specimen sequenced was PBMCs. CDR3 in amino acids: CASSVFQGANTEAFF. DNA for the CDR3: TGTGCCAGCAGCGTTTTTCAAGGGGCGAACACTGAAGCTTTCTTT.